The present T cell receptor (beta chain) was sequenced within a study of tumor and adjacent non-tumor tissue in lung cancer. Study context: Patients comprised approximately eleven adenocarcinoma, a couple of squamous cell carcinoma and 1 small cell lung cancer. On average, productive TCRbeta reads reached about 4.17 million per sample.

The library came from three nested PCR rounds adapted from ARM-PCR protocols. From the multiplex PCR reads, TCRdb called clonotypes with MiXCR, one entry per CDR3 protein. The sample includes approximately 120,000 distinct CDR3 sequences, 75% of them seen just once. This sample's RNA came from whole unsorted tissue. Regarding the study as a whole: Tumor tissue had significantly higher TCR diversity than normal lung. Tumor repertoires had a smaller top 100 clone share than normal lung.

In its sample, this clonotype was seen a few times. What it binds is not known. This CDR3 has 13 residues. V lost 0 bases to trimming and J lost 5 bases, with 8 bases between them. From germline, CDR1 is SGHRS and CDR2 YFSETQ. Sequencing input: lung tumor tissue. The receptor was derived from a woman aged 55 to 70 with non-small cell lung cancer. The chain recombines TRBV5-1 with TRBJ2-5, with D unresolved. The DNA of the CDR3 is TGCGCCAGCAGCTTGGAAGGCCGGGAGACCCAGTACTTC. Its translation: CASSLEGRETQYF.